The 17 T cell receptor beta chains in this list originate from one sample, sequenced in a study of T cell responses to AZD1222 COVID-19 vaccine. Repertoires were generated with immunoSEQ multiplex PCR, while TCRdb's copy carries only in-frame clones and drops some. The sample gives 150,000 to 200,000 clones, about nine tenths of which show up once; less than 6.5% is in the top ten. Here the sequenced sample was peripheral blood, taken 28 days after the second AZD1222 dose. The receptors were sampled from an adult who received the AZD1222 COVID-19 vaccine.

The rearrangement links TRBV5-1 to TRBJ1-4, with 9 positions matching TRBD1. Trimming removed 5 bases from V and 7 bases from J; junction bases left unmatched: 12. This CDR3 is built from 16 residues. The germline gives CDR1 SGHRS, CDR2 YFSETQ. The CDR3 here is CASRPIVGQGFEKLFF. CDR3 nucleotides: TGCGCCAGCAGGCCAATTGTGGGACAGGGCTTTGAAAAACTGTTTTTT.

The CDR3: CASSLWGQYEQYF. The CDR3 coding sequence is TGTGCCAGCAGTTTATGGGGGCAATACGAGCAGTACTTC. V usage is TRBV12-3 or TRBV12-4 and J usage is TRBJ2-7; D possibly corresponds to TRBD1 (6 bases). The CDR3 is made up of 13 amino acids. The germline V and J ends were trimmed by 2 bases and 4 bases, with 9 bases remaining between them.

This clone was seen once. J is TRBJ1-1 and V is TRBV9; weak D call: TRBD1 (5 bases). Germline CDR1 reads SGDLS; CDR2 reads YYNGEE. The V end lost 4 bases, the J end lost 4 bases, and 11 bases lay between the germline ends. This CDR3 has 13 residues. The CDR3 here is CASSPTGVTEAFF. The CDR3, as DNA: TGTGCCAGCAGCCCCACGGGGGTCACTGAAGCTTTCTTT.

The V call is TRBV7-9, the J call TRBJ1-5; D unresolved. The CDR3 has 17 amino acids. The germline gives CDR1 SEHNR, CDR2 FQNEAQ (reference sequence). The V end was cut by 1 base, the J end by 1 base, with 14 bases between. The DNA for the CDR3 is TGTGCCAGCAGCTTAGAGGGCAGCCAGGTGAGCAATCAGCCCCAGCATTTT. This encodes CASSLEGSQVSNQPQHF.

V is TRBV7-2 and J is TRBJ1-4; 9 bases match TRBD1. V lost 5 bases to trimming and J lost 4 bases; unmatched junction nucleotides: 5. This CDR3 has 15 amino acids. CDR1 and CDR2 from the germline V gene are SGHTA and FQGNSA. As DNA, the CDR3 is TGTGCCAGCAGCCGTATGGACAGGGGTAATGAAAAACTGTTTTTT. It codes for CASSRMDRGNEKLFF.

This clone appeared once. This chain connects TRBV5-1 to TRBJ2-5; D is unclear. Per germline, CDR1 SGHRS and CDR2 YFSETQ. The CDR3 spans 14 residues. The ends were cut back, 0 bases at V and 0 bases at J, with 6 bases in the middle. The CDR3 is CASSLEGNQETQYF. The CDR3 coding sequence is TGCGCCAGCAGCTTGGAAGGGAACCAAGAGACCCAGTACTTC. Together with reference TRBV5-1 and TRBJ2-5, the CDR3 gives the full variable domain: KAGVTQTPRYLIKTRGQQVTLSCSPISGHRSVSWYQQTPGQGLQFLFEYFSETQRNKGNFPGRFSGRQFSNSRSEMNVSTLELGDSALYLCASSLEGNQETQYFGPGTRLLVL.

This chain uses TRBV5-1 with TRBJ2-3, with TRBD2 matching over 11 bases. V was clipped by 2 bases and J by 5 bases; unmatched bases: 4. Germline V gene data show CDR1 as SGHRS and CDR2 as YFSETQ. This CDR3 has 15 residues. In DNA, the CDR3 is TGCGCCAGCAGCTTTTCGCTAGCGGGGGGAGATACGCAGTATTTT. It translates to CASSFSLAGGDTQYF.

This chain links TRBV5-3 with TRBJ1-5; D may be TRBD1 (6 bases). TRBV5-3 is sorted into the ORF group, with uncertain function. The CDR3 consists of 17 residues. V was clipped by 3 bases and J by 1 base, with 17 bases between them. The CDR3 loop reads CARSSPGGRWSNQPQHF. CDR3 bases: TGTGCCAGAAGCTCACCCGGGGGCAGATGGAGCAATCAGCCCCAGCATTTT.

J is TRBJ2-1 and V is TRBV7-9; 9 nucleotides agree with TRBD2. The V and J ends lost 6 bases and 7 bases, in that order; junction bases with no gene match: 10. Germline-derived CDR1 and CDR2 are SEHNR and FQNEAQ (reference sequence). There are 15 residues in the CDR3. CDR3 in amino acids: CASRDEAGGGNEQFF. CDR3 nucleotides: TGTGCCAGCAGGGACGAAGCGGGAGGCGGAAATGAGCAGTTCTTC.

This chain joins TRBV7-6 and TRBJ1-2; D perhaps matches TRBD1 (5 bases). The germline V gene encodes CDR1 SGHVS and CDR2 FNYEAQ. Trimming removed 5 bases from V and 3 bases from J, with 10 bases in between. This CDR3 comprises 13 residues. The CDR3 bases are TGTGCCAGCAGCCTTGCGGGGGACTATGGCTACACCTTC. Its translation: CASSLAGDYGYTF.

In its sample, this clone was seen once. The chain uses TRBV7-9 and TRBJ1-2; D might be TRBD1 (5 bases). V lost 2 bases to trimming and J lost 3 bases, with 16 bases between them. The CDR3 length is 16 residues. Germline assignment: CDR1 SEHNR and CDR2 FQNEAQ (reference sequence). This CDR3 is CASSLFPGPYDYGYTF. CDR3 DNA: TGTGCCAGCAGCTTATTCCCAGGGCCCTATGACTATGGCTACACCTTC.

V usage is TRBV30 and J usage is TRBJ2-5; 12 positions agree with TRBD2. Germline lookup yields CDR1 GTSNPN and CDR2 SVGIG (reference sequence). After removal of 3 bases from V and 2 bases from J, the junction contained 13 bases not matched to a gene. The CDR3 totals 18 residues. The CDR3 loop reads CAWSPRWTSGESQETQYF. The CDR3 coding sequence is TGTGCCTGGAGCCCGCGCTGGACTAGCGGGGAGTCTCAAGAGACCCAGTACTTC.

The rearrangement uses TRBV3-1 (or the pseudogene TRBV3-2) and TRBJ1-2, with TRBD1 as a possible D gene (5 bases). V was shortened by 4 bases and J by 4 bases, with 13 bases between the two germline ends. The germline gives CDR1 LGHDT, CDR2 YNNKEL (reference sequence). The CDR3 length is 14 residues. CDR3 coding DNA: TGTGCCAGCAGCCCTCCCCAGGGCTTCTATGGCTACACCTTC. It codes for CASSPPQGFYGYTF.

The V and J genes are TRBV6-6 and TRBJ1-5; D is uncertain. This CDR3 has 15 residues. Trimming pared 0 bases from V and 9 bases from J, leaving 15 bases between. Per germline, CDR1 MNHNY and CDR2 SVGAGI (reference sequence). In DNA form, the CDR3 reads TGTGCCAGCAGTTACTCCTTGGGCGATTCGTGGCCCCAGCATTTT. This codes for CASSYSLGDSWPQHF.

The sample holds one count of this clone. The chain recombines TRBV18 with TRBJ1-2; D might be TRBD1 (5 bases). V lost 0 bases and J lost 2, with 10 bases in between. Germline V lookup: CDR1 KGHSH, CDR2 LQKENI. The CDR3 runs to 15 residues. In DNA form, the CDR3 reads TGTGCCAGCTCACCACCGACAGTTCTCAACTATGGCTACACCTTC. This encodes CASSPPTVLNYGYTF. Together with reference TRBV18 and TRBJ1-2, the CDR3 gives the full variable domain: NAGVMQNPRHLVRRRGQEARLRCSPMKGHSHVYWYRQLPEEGLKFMVYLQKENIIDESGMPKERFSAEFPKEGPSILRIQQVVRGDSAAYFCASSPPTVLNYGYTFGSGTRLTVV.

Only one count was recorded for this clone. The chain carries TRBV7-3 and TRBJ2-1, with 7 bases fitting TRBD2. This CDR3 spans 15 amino acids. Germline CDR1 and CDR2: SGHTA and FQGTGA. V lost 1 base and J lost 5; bases outside the gene matches: 5. Here the CDR3 reads CASSLSGSSNNEQFF. Written as DNA, the CDR3 is TGTGCCAGCAGCTTAAGCGGGAGTTCCAACAATGAGCAGTTCTTC.

This clone is a singleton in its sample. The V call is TRBV27, the J call TRBJ2-1; 8 bases align to TRBD2. The CDR3 contains 15 residues. Germline trimming cut 2 bases from V and 4 bases from J; bases unmatched to any gene: 4. Germline CDR1 reads MNHEY; CDR2 reads SMNVEV (reference sequence). Written as DNA, the CDR3 is TGTGCCAGCAGTTTAATTAGCGGGGTTTACAATGAGCAGTTCTTC. This translates into CASSLISGVYNEQFF.